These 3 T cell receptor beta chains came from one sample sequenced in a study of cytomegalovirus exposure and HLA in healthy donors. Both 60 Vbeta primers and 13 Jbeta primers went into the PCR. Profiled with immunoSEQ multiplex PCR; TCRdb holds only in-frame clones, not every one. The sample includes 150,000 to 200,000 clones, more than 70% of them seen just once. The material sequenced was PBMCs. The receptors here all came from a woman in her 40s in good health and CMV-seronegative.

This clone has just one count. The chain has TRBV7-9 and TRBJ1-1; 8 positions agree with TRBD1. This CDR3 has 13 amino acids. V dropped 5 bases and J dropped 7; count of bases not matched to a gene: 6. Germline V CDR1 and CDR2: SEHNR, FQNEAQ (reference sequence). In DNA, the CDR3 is TGTGCCAGCAGCCCGGGACAGGCACTTGAAGCTTTCTTT. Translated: CASSPGQALEAFF.

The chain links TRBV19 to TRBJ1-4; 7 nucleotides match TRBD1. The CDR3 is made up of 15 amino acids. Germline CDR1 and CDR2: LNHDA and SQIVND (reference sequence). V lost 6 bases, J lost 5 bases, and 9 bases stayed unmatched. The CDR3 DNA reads TGTGCCAGTAGCCGACAAAGACAGGGAAATGAAAAACTGTTTTTT. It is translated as CASSRQRQGNEKLFF.

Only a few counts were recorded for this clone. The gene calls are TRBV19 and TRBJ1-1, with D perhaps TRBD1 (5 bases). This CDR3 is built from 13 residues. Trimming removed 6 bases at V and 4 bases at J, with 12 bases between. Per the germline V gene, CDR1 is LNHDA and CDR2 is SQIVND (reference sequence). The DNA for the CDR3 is TGTGCCAGTAGCGGGGGATGGGGCACTGAAGCTTTCTTT. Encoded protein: CASSGGWGTEAFF.